These 15 T cell receptor beta chains share one sample of origin, sequenced in a study of control samples from healthy donors and cancer patients (dated by TCRdb to 2020 to 2021). Library preparation was by the immunoSEQ multiplex PCR assay. TCRdb holds this immuneACCESS table with in-frame rearrangements only. Some clones are missing; in checked studies, unresolved V genes explain under half, and the rest has no known cause. Present in this sample are around 140,000 clones, approximately 94% of which were seen just once. The ten largest clones add up to about an eighth of the sample. Material for sequencing was blood. All receptors derive from a man aged 35-49 years in good health.

The V call is TRBV3-1 (or the pseudogene TRBV3-2), the J call TRBJ2-5; D possibly uses TRBD1 or TRBD2 (5 bases each). CDR3 length: 13 amino acids. V dropped 4 bases and J dropped 1 base, with 7 bases sitting between them. Germline CDR1 is LGHDT and CDR2 is YNNKEL (reference sequence). The CDR3 bases are TGTGCCAGCAGCCTGGGACCCCAAGAGACCCAGTACTTC. This encodes CASSLGPQETQYF.

The chain recombines TRBV5-4 with TRBJ1-2; TRBD1 is a possible D gene (5 bases). Trimming took off 6 bases at V and 0 bases at J, with 15 bases between the two ends. The CDR3 length is 15 residues. The germline V gene encodes CDR1 SGHNT and CDR2 YYREEE (reference sequence). In DNA, the CDR3 is TGTGCCAGCAAAAGGACACAGTTAGCTAACTATGGCTACACCTTC. Translating gives CASKRTQLANYGYTF.

This clone appeared a single time. The chain employs TRBV15 and TRBJ1-1; unclear D gene. Germline lookup yields CDR1 LNHNV and CDR2 YYDKDF (reference sequence). This CDR3 comprises 13 residues. Trimming took off 0 bases at V and 6 bases at J, with 8 bases between the two ends. CDR3 loop: CATSRDTRAEAFF. CDR3 DNA sequence: TGTGCCACCAGCAGAGACACTCGGGCTGAAGCTTTCTTT.

The chain links TRBV5-1 to TRBJ2-7; 8 bases line up with TRBD2. The CDR3 loop spans 15 amino acids. Germline loops: CDR1 SGHRS, CDR2 YFSETQ. Trimming took 2 bases from V and 0 from J; bases not matched to a gene: 4. DNA for the CDR3: TGCGCCAGCAGCTTAGGTAGCGGGAACTCCTACGAGCAGTACTTC. Protein product: CASSLGSGNSYEQYF.

This sequence joins TRBV24-1 and TRBJ2-3; 13 nucleotides line up with TRBD2. J lost 0 bases, V lost 1 base, and 6 bases had no gene match. CDR3 size: 19 residues. Germline lookup yields CDR1 KGHDR and CDR2 SFDVKD. Written as DNA, the CDR3 is TGTGCCACCAGTGATTTCCAACTAGCGGGGGGGCCTAGCACAGATACGCAGTATTTT. Residues: CATSDFQLAGGPSTDTQYF.

The chain joins TRBV5-6 to TRBJ1-3; no clear D. With 0 bases removed from V and 0 bases from J, the gap between germline ends came to 10 bases. Germline V gene lookup returns CDR1 SGHDT and CDR2 YYEEEE. The CDR3 contains 16 residues. The chain's CDR3 is CASSLDGRYSGNTIYF. The CDR3 nucleotides are TGTGCCAGCAGCTTGGATGGTCGCTACTCTGGAAACACCATATATTTT.

This clone was recorded once. The chain employs TRBV5-4 and TRBJ2-2, with TRBD1 identical over 10 bases. Germline V gives CDR1 SGHNT, CDR2 YYREEE (reference sequence). V was pared by 4 bases and J by 0 bases, with 9 bases of the junction left unmatched. The CDR3 is 18 amino acids. CDR3 region: CASSRSGTGAPNTGELFF. Written as DNA, the CDR3 is TGTGCCAGCAGCCGCTCCGGGACAGGGGCCCCGAACACCGGGGAGCTGTTTTTT.

The chain recombines TRBV6-5 with TRBJ1-5; the D gene is possibly TRBD1 (6 bases). Germline CDR1 MNHEY, CDR2 SVGAGI. The CDR3 totals 14 residues. V lost 5 bases, J lost 2 bases, and 10 bases lay in between. The CDR3 region has the DNA TGTGCCAGCAGTCGGGACACCGGCAATCAGCCCCAGCATTTT. Its protein is CASSRDTGNQPQHF.

This chain connects TRBV9 to TRBJ1-1; 7 bases line up with TRBD1. Trimming at V came to 0 bases and at J to 8 bases, leaving 13 bases not matched to a gene. In germline, CDR1 is SGDLS, CDR2 YYNGEE. CDR3 length: 16 amino acids. The CDR3 spells CASSVVTGSGDKEAFF. For the CDR3, the DNA is TGTGCCAGCAGCGTAGTGACAGGGAGTGGAGATAAGGAAGCTTTCTTT.

The V gene is TRBV15, the J gene TRBJ1-3; D ambiguous. CDR3 length: 17 amino acids. CDR1 and CDR2 from the germline V gene are LNHNV and YYDKDF (reference sequence). V was cut by 0 bases and J by 0 bases, with 12 bases left in between. CDR3 bases: TGTGCCACCAGCAGAGATAAAAGGAAGGCCTCTGGAAACACCATATATTTT. It translates to CATSRDKRKASGNTIYF.

This chain links TRBV24-1 with TRBJ1-2; 9 bases map to TRBD1. Germline trimming cut 4 bases from V and 4 bases from J; bases unmatched to any gene: 3. Germline CDR1 reads KGHDR; CDR2 reads SFDVKD. CDR3 length: 14 residues. CDR3 bases: TGTGCCACCAGTGACCGGGGACAGGGCTATGGCTACACCTTC. Amino acids: CATSDRGQGYGYTF.

Concerning this clone: The DNA is left out, because the CDR3 cannot be placed on it with certainty; the CDR3 is given as TCRdb lists it. This chain links TRBV5-8 with TRBJ2-1; the listed D gene, TRBD1, was not tested against the DNA. The CDR3 comprises 16 residues, both ends counted. CDR1 and CDR2 (germline): SGHTS, YDEGEE. The CDR3 sequence: CASSLVSQALDKGQFF.

The V gene is TRBV10-1, the J gene TRBJ2-7; D is perhaps TRBD1 or TRBD2 (5 bases each). The CDR3 spans 16 residues. V lost 0 bases and J 3 bases, leaving 15 bases between the germline ends. Germline loops: CDR1 WNHNN, CDR2 SYGVQD (reference sequence). The CDR3 coding sequence is TGCGCCAGCAGTGAGTCACGGGGACCGACTATCTACGAGCAGTACTTC. Translated: CASSESRGPTIYEQYF.

This sequence joins TRBV5-6 and TRBJ2-7; D gene uncertain. Trimming cost V 2 bases and J 6 bases, with 6 bases left between them. The CDR3 runs to 11 residues. Germline CDR1 is SGHDT and CDR2 is YYEEEE. Written as DNA, the CDR3 is TGTGCCAGCAGCTTAGGTGGCGAGCAGTACTTC. Its translation is CASSLGGEQYF.

The V gene is TRBV7-8, the J gene TRBJ1-2; D may be TRBD1 (6 bases). The V end lost 5 bases, the J end lost 8 bases, and 18 bases lay between the germline ends. Germline CDR1 SGHVS, CDR2 FQNEAQ. CDR3 length: 14 amino acids. The CDR3 DNA is TGTGCCAGCAGCCTTCGGGGGGGGCGGCGGGGCTACACCTTC. This sequence encodes CASSLRGGRRGYTF.